Listed here are 25 T cell receptor beta chains from one sample, sequenced in a study of cytomegalovirus exposure and HLA in healthy donors. The PCR was carried out with 60 Vbeta primers and 13 Jbeta primers. The assay was immunoSEQ multiplex PCR, and TCRdb's table has in-frame clones only and misses some. Among roughly 140,000 clones listed, roughly 65% were seen once. Sequenced sample: PBMCs. The receptors here all came from a woman aged 25 to 39 in good health and CMV-seronegative.

The chain combines TRBV28 with TRBJ1-1; D call uncertain. Trimming removed 1 base from V and 8 bases from J, with 8 bases in between. Germline V gene lookup returns CDR1 MDHEN and CDR2 SYDVKM. The CDR3 is 12 residues long. The CDR3 coding sequence is TGTGCCAGCAGTTTATCCCTCCCCGAAGCTTTCTTT. It encodes CASSLSLPEAFF.

The J gene is TRBJ2-7, the V gene TRBV28, with D possibly matching TRBD1 (5 bases). Trimming removed 3 bases at V and 0 bases at J, with 12 bases between. This CDR3 contains 15 residues. CDR1 MDHEN and CDR2 SYDVKM come from the germline V gene. CDR3 sequence reads: CASSLRRASSYEQYV. The CDR3 nucleotides read TGTGCCAGCAGTTTGCGCAGGGCAAGCTCCTACGAGCAGTACGTC.

This chain's CDR3 is CASSSRQSMNTEAFF. The DNA for the CDR3 is TGTGCCAGCAGCTCCCGACAGAGCATGAACACTGAAGCTTTCTTT. The rearrangement joins TRBV5-4 to TRBJ1-1, with a possible D match to TRBD1 (5 bases). Trimming removed 3 bases at V and 0 bases at J, with 12 bases between. This CDR3 spans 15 amino acids. CDR1 SGHNT and CDR2 YYREEE come from the germline V gene (reference sequence).

To note about this clone: Other DNA sequences in this specimen translate into the identical CDR3. V usage is TRBV4-2 and J usage is TRBJ2-1; TRBD2 aligns across 9 bases. The CDR3 totals 16 residues. Looked up from germline, CDR1 is LGHNA and CDR2 is YNFKEQ. Trimming removed 0 bases from V and 0 bases from J; junction bases left unmatched: 0. The CDR3 loop is CASSQEAGGSYNEQFF. CDR3 nucleotides: TGTGCCAGCAGCCAAGAAGCGGGAGGCTCCTACAATGAGCAGTTCTTC.

This clone was found a few times. The V and J genes are TRBV5-1 and TRBJ2-5; possibly TRBD2 for D (6 bases). Trimming cost V 0 bases and J 0 bases, with 12 bases left between them. This CDR3 is built from 16 residues. Per the germline V gene, CDR1 is SGHRS and CDR2 is YFSETQ. CDR3 nucleotides: TGCGCCAGCAGCTTGGGAGGGACTGGGTACCAAGAGACCCAGTACTTC. This encodes CASSLGGTGYQETQYF. The full variable domain, with the rest looked up from reference TRBV5-1 and TRBJ2-5, is KAGVTQTPRYLIKTRGQQVTLSCSPISGHRSVSWYQQTPGQGLQFLFEYFSETQRNKGNFPGRFSGRQFSNSRSEMNVSTLELGDSALYLCASSLGGTGYQETQYFGPGTRLLVL.

This chain uses TRBV14 with TRBJ1-1; tentative D call: TRBD1 (5 bases). The germline V gene has CDR1 SGHDN and CDR2 FVKESK. Trimming left V 7 bases short and J 4 bases short, with 31 bases between. The CDR3 covers 19 residues. CDR3 region: CASKPSGLGRLGEGTEAFF. CDR3 nucleotide sequence: TGTGCCAGCAAGCCGTCCGGACTTGGACGGCTAGGGGAGGGCACTGAAGCTTTCTTT.

In this sample, this clone turned up once. The J gene is TRBJ2-5, the V gene TRBV9, with 8 bases aligning to TRBD2. This CDR3 region has 17 residues. Looked up from germline, CDR1 is SGDLS and CDR2 is YYNGEE. V lost 0 bases to trimming and J lost 3 bases; unmatched junction nucleotides: 10. CDR3 in DNA: TGTGCCAGCAGCGTAGATAAGGCTGGAGCGGGAGAAGAGACCCAGTACTTC. It specifies CASSVDKAGAGEETQYF.

The gene calls are TRBV2 and TRBJ2-7; perhaps TRBD2 as D (5 bases). Germline lookup yields CDR1 SNHLY and CDR2 FYNNEI. This CDR3 spans 14 amino acids. V lost 4 bases and J 6 bases, leaving 16 bases between the germline ends. In DNA form, the CDR3 reads TGTGCCAGCAGTGTCCTTTGGACTTCCCGCGAGCAGTACTTC. It specifies CASSVLWTSREQYF.

The V gene is TRBV28, the J gene TRBJ1-1; maybe TRBD1 (6 bases). This CDR3 comprises 14 residues. Trimming cost V 3 bases and J 6 bases, with 14 bases left between them. Per germline, CDR1 MDHEN and CDR2 SYDVKM. CDR3: CASSFQPNRAEAFF. The CDR3 nucleotides are TGTGCCAGCAGTTTCCAACCAAACAGGGCTGAAGCTTTCTTT.

The genes are TRBV5-8 and TRBJ2-1, with TRBD1 matching 9 bases. With V trimmed by 2 bases and J by 8 bases, 8 bases remained unmatched. This CDR3 has 15 amino acids. Germline CDR1 is SGHTS and CDR2 is YDEGEE. CDR3 nucleotide sequence: TGTGCCAGCAGCTTCCAAGTTACAGGGGGCCATGAGCAGTTCTTC. Its translation is CASSFQVTGGHEQFF.

The V call is TRBV19, the J call TRBJ1-6; 9 nucleotides line up with TRBD1. The CDR3 extends over 16 amino acids. With 5 bases clipped from V and 6 bases from J, the junction kept 8 bases outside the gene matches. The germline CDR1 and CDR2 sequences are LNHDA and SQIVND (reference sequence). The CDR3 DNA is TGTGCCAGTAGTTTATCCGGGACAGGGATTAATTCACCCCTCCACTTT. Its translation is CASSLSGTGINSPLHF.

V and J are TRBV19 and TRBJ2-2; 7 bases are a match to TRBD2. The CDR3 totals 12 residues. The ends lost 6 bases at V and 7 bases at J; junction bases unmatched: 2. Germline CDR1 is LNHDA and CDR2 is SQIVND (reference sequence). CDR3 sequence: CASSRDYGELFF. The CDR3 DNA sequence: TGTGCCAGTAGCCGGGACTACGGGGAGCTGTTTTTT.

The chain links TRBV5-6 to TRBJ1-2; 7 nucleotides match TRBD1. V shed 4 bases and J 1 base; nucleotides not matched to a gene: 13. This CDR3 comprises 17 residues. Germline V gene lookup returns CDR1 SGHDT and CDR2 YYEEEE. In nucleotides, the CDR3 is TGTGCCAGCAGCCTGATAACGAGACAGGGTCTTAACTATGGCTACACCTTC. Translated, it gives CASSLITRQGLNYGYTF.

The chain combines TRBV5-1 with TRBJ2-3, with D perhaps matching TRBD2 (5 bases). The V and J ends lost 0 bases and 2 bases respectively, with 7 bases between them. The CDR3 runs to 14 residues. Germline lookup yields CDR1 SGHRS and CDR2 YFSETQ. Written as DNA, the CDR3 is TGCGCCAGCAGCTTGGCCGGGGTCACAGATACGCAGTATTTT. It specifies CASSLAGVTDTQYF.

This chain joins TRBV4-1 and TRBJ2-3; no clear D. This CDR3 spans 13 amino acids. The V and J ends lost 4 bases and 6 bases respectively, with 11 bases between them. CDR1 MGHRA and CDR2 YSYEKL come from the germline V gene. The CDR3 nucleotides read TGCGCCAGCAGCCTGCGTGGAGACGATACGCAGTATTTT. This translates into CASSLRGDDTQYF.

This sequence joins TRBV19 and TRBJ1-2; D gene ambiguous. Trimming left V 4 bases short and J 6 bases short, with 18 bases between. This CDR3 spans 15 amino acids. CDR1 is LNHDA, CDR2 SQIVND, per germline (reference sequence). CDR3 residues: CASSTQPAGAHGYTF. As DNA, the CDR3 is TGTGCCAGTAGTACCCAACCGGCTGGAGCACATGGCTACACCTTC.

This chain connects TRBV29-1 to TRBJ1-3; 8 bases match TRBD1. Germline CDR1 is SQVTM and CDR2 is ANQGSEA. V was clipped by 4 bases and J by 4 bases; unmatched bases: 9. The CDR3 totals 15 residues. The CDR3 loop reads CSVVGRQGSGNTIYF. CDR3 nucleotide sequence: TGCAGCGTTGTAGGTAGACAGGGGTCCGGAAACACCATATATTTT.

This clone turned up a few times. The rearrangement uses TRBV4-2 and TRBJ2-5; 9 bases are a match to TRBD1. V was pared by 4 bases and J by 5 bases, with 5 bases of the junction left unmatched. CDR1 is LGHNA, CDR2 YNFKEQ, per germline. The CDR3 has 14 amino acids. The CDR3 DNA reads TGTGCCAGCAGCCGGACAGGGGAGGGGGAGACCCAGTACTTC. Protein sequence: CASSRTGEGETQYF.

This clone was detected once. The rearrangement links TRBV19 to TRBJ2-1; 10 bases line up with TRBD2. From germline, CDR1 is LNHDA and CDR2 SQIVND (reference sequence). CDR3 length: 15 residues. V lost 3 bases to trimming and J lost 4 bases; unmatched junction nucleotides: 3. The chain's CDR3 is CASSILAGDYNEQFF. CDR3 nucleotide sequence: TGTGCCAGTAGTATCCTAGCGGGGGATTACAATGAGCAGTTCTTC.

The chain has TRBV11-1 and TRBJ2-1; perhaps TRBD1 as D (5 bases). The V end lost 5 bases, the J end lost 6 bases, and 17 bases lay between the germline ends. Germline assignment: CDR1 SGHAT and CDR2 FQDESV (reference sequence). The CDR3 extends over 15 amino acids. The CDR3 is CASSHASDSSNEQFF. CDR3 DNA: TGTGCCAGCAGCCACGCATCCGACAGCTCCAATGAGCAGTTCTTC.

The chain carries TRBV7-3 and TRBJ2-3; TRBD2 aligns across 14 bases. The CDR3 sequence is 19 residues long. Germline values: CDR1 SGHTA, CDR2 FQGTGA. V gave up 2 bases and J gave up 4 bases; unmatched junction bases: 11. CDR3 coding DNA: TGTGCCAGCAGCTTACGTCCGGGACTAGCGGGAGAAATGGCAGATACGCAGTATTTT. Protein sequence: CASSLRPGLAGEMADTQYF.

This chain joins TRBV6-6 and TRBJ2-1; 7 bases map to TRBD2. The germline gives CDR1 MNHNY, CDR2 SVGAGI (reference sequence). Trimming removed 2 bases from V and 1 base from J; junction bases left unmatched: 2. The CDR3 is made up of 15 amino acids. The CDR3 protein is CASSYGGGSYNEQFF. CDR3 coding DNA: TGTGCCAGCAGTTACGGGGGGGGGTCCTACAATGAGCAGTTCTTC.

The chain carries TRBV6-4 and TRBJ2-5; D is unclear. The CDR3 contains 13 residues. V was trimmed by 0 bases and J by 7 bases, leaving 9 bases between them. Germline CDR1 MRHNA, CDR2 SNTAGT. The CDR3 loop is CASSDSSGMTQYF. The CDR3 DNA follows: TGTGCCAGCAGTGACTCGTCTGGCATGACCCAGTACTTC.

V and J are TRBV5-1 and TRBJ2-5; 12 nucleotides match TRBD2. The trim removed 4 bases at V and 4 bases at J, leaving 5 bases unmatched. The CDR3 spans 15 residues. CDR1 and CDR2 from the germline V gene are SGHRS and YFSETQ. The CDR3 loop reads CASSATSGGRETQYF. CDR3 in DNA: TGCGCCAGCAGCGCAACTAGCGGGGGGAGAGAGACCCAGTACTTC. Based on the CDR3 plus reference TRBV5-1 and TRBJ2-5, the full variable domain is KAGVTQTPRYLIKTRGQQVTLSCSPISGHRSVSWYQQTPGQGLQFLFEYFSETQRNKGNFPGRFSGRQFSNSRSEMNVSTLELGDSALYLCASSATSGGRETQYFGPGTRLLVL.

The rearrangement uses TRBV30 and TRBJ1-1; D remains ambiguous. CDR3 length equals 13 residues. CDR1 and CDR2 (germline): GTSNPN, SVGIG (reference sequence). Trimming took off 0 bases at V and 3 bases at J, with 8 bases between the two ends. The CDR3 is CAWSVSGHTEAFF. In DNA form, the CDR3 reads TGTGCCTGGAGTGTAAGTGGGCACACTGAAGCTTTCTTT.